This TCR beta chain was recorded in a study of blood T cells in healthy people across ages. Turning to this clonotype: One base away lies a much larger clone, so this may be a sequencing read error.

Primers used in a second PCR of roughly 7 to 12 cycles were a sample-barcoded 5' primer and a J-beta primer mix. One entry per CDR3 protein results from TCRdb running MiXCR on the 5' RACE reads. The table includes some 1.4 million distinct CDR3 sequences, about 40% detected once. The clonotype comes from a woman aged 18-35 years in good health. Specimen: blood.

The CDR3 sequence is CAGSAGPYNEQFF. CDR3 nucleotides: TGTGCCGGCAGTGCCGGGCCATACAATGAGCAGTTCTTC. The chain employs TRBV2 and TRBJ2-1; D not certain. Per germline, CDR1 SNHLY and CDR2 FYNNEI. This CDR3 comprises 13 residues.